What follows describes a single T cell receptor beta chain. A much larger clone lies one base from this, so it may be a read error. This sample was included in a study of T-cell reconstitution after alpha-beta-depleted transplantation in children. V was shortened by 6 bases and J by 1 base, with 7 bases between the two germline ends. CDR3 length equals 13 residues. Germline V gene lookup returns CDR1 MNHNS and CDR2 SASEGT. Unique molecular identifiers were incorporated during preparation of the TCRbeta library. TCRdb processed the PCR reads anew with MiXCR; each CDR3 protein has one entry. The table has around 250,000 distinct CDR3 sequences, approximately 9.8% seen once.

The sequence was obtained from a human donor who donated a stem cell graft to a child with SCID. This material consisted of PBMCs from the stem cell graft donor, taken from the stem cell graft. The V call is TRBV6-1, the J call TRBJ1-5; D call uncertain. CDR3 in DNA: TGTGCCAGCAGCAGGCGAAGCAATCAGCCCCAGCATTTT. It encodes CASSRRSNQPQHF.